One sample yielded the 15 T cell receptor beta chains listed below, sequenced in a study of T cells in tuberculosis. Libraries were prepared by immunoSEQ multiplex PCR; TCRdb keeps only in-frame clonotypes and omits some of them. The data show approximately 20,000 clones, more than 95% seen once. Source material: PBMCs. These receptor sequences come from a donor between 10 and 35 years old with latent tuberculosis or without tuberculosis infection.

V usage is TRBV7-2 and J usage is TRBJ1-4; 7 bases map to TRBD1. The germline V gene encodes CDR1 SGHTA and CDR2 FQGNSA. The junction had 10 bases not matched to a gene; V was cut back by 5 bases and J by 4 bases. The CDR3 is 16 amino acids. The chain's CDR3 is CASSQPRTGYNEKLFF. Here the CDR3 DNA reads TGTGCCAGCAGCCAACCTCGGACAGGATATAATGAAAAACTGTTTTTT.

The chain has TRBV11-2 and TRBJ2-7, with a tentative D call TRBD2 (6 bases). The CDR3 is made up of 13 amino acids. Germline V CDR1 and CDR2: SGHAT, FQNNGV. V was shortened by 4 bases and J by 4 bases, with 11 bases between the two germline ends. The CDR3 bases are TGTGCCAGCAGCTCGGACCGGGGGTACGAGCAGTACTTC. It is translated as CASSSDRGYEQYF.

The sample holds one count of this clone. The chain couples TRBV7-2 to TRBJ2-3, with D maybe TRBD1 (6 bases). Germline CDR1 SGHTA, CDR2 FQGNSA. This CDR3 region has 16 residues. V dropped 2 bases and J dropped 3 bases, with 15 bases sitting between them. CDR3 loop: CASSLFLGGITDTQYF. The CDR3 DNA sequence: TGTGCCAGCAGCTTATTCCTAGGGGGAATAACAGATACGCAGTATTTT.

The chain links TRBV11-2 to TRBJ2-3; D perhaps matches TRBD2 (5 bases). In germline, CDR1 is SGHAT, CDR2 FQNNGV. This CDR3 region has 15 residues. Trimming cost V 5 bases and J 0 bases, with 12 bases left between them. The CDR3 region has the DNA TGTGCCAGCAGCCCCAGAGGGTTTAGCACAGATACGCAGTATTTT. Translating gives CASSPRGFSTDTQYF.

This chain links TRBV7-2 with TRBJ2-7, with TRBD2 as a possible D gene (5 bases). There are 14 residues in the CDR3. The germline gives CDR1 SGHTA, CDR2 FQGNSA. Trimming took off 3 bases at V and 2 bases at J, with 11 bases between the two ends. The CDR3 protein is CASSFPGSAYEQYF. The CDR3 coding sequence is TGTGCCAGCAGCTTCCCGGGGAGTGCCTACGAGCAGTACTTC.

The J gene is TRBJ2-7, the V gene TRBV5-5, with a tentative D call TRBD1 (6 bases). The CDR3 runs to 14 residues. Germline CDR1 is SGHKS and CDR2 is YYEKEE (reference sequence). Trimming left V 5 bases short and J 2 bases short, with 14 bases between. CDR3 in DNA: TGTGCCAGCAGGGGTGACAGGAACACCTACGAGCAGTACTTC. Protein sequence: CASRGDRNTYEQYF.

The chain recombines TRBV11-3 with TRBJ1-4, with a weak D call TRBD1 (5 bases). Trimming cost V 6 bases and J 7 bases, with 21 bases left between them. The germline V gene encodes CDR1 SGHNT and CDR2 YENEEA. The CDR3 length is 16 residues. CDR3 in DNA: TGTGCCAGCAGTTCGGGGACCGGGGGGTTCGGTGAAAAACTGTTTTTT. Protein product: CASSSGTGGFGEKLFF.

This sequence joins TRBV2 and TRBJ2-1; D not resolved. Per germline, CDR1 SNHLY and CDR2 FYNNEI. The CDR3 is 15 residues long. The V end lost 6 bases, the J end lost 0 bases, and 12 bases lay between the germline ends. CDR3: CASRRERPSYNEQFF. The CDR3 DNA reads as TGTGCCAGCAGGAGAGAGAGGCCCTCCTACAATGAGCAGTTCTTC.

The rearrangement joins TRBV5-1 to TRBJ1-2; tentatively, D is TRBD1 (6 bases). Germline CDR1 SGHRS, CDR2 YFSETQ. The CDR3 runs to 15 residues. The germline V and J ends were trimmed by 4 bases and 7 bases, with 20 bases remaining between them. CDR3 nucleotides: TGCGCCAGCAGCGTACCCGGGACACGGGGGGCTGGCTACACCTTC. This codes for CASSVPGTRGAGYTF.

This chain links TRBV10-3 with TRBJ1-1, with 8 bases that match TRBD1. The V segment lost 8 bases and the J segment 4 bases; nucleotides outside the gene matches: 21. CDR1 is ENHRY, CDR2 SYGVKD, per germline. This CDR3 is built from 18 residues. The chain's CDR3 is CAISINGQGDLFSTEAFF. CDR3 DNA sequence: TGTGCCATCTCAATTAATGGACAGGGAGACCTCTTTTCCACTGAAGCTTTCTTT.

The chain joins TRBV5-6 to TRBJ2-3; no clear D. Trimming left V 3 bases short and J 1 base short, with 6 bases between. This CDR3 contains 13 residues. Germline values: CDR1 SGHDT, CDR2 YYEEEE. The CDR3 region is CASSWQGTDTQYF. The DNA of the CDR3 is TGTGCCAGCAGCTGGCAGGGCACAGATACGCAGTATTTT.

The CDR3 loop reads CASRRGQGSYEQYF. The CDR3 DNA reads TGTGCCAGCCGCCGGGGCCAGGGGTCCTACGAGCAGTACTTC. V usage is TRBV7-9 and J usage is TRBJ2-7, with D possibly matching TRBD1 (6 bases). The CDR3 is made up of 14 amino acids. Germline V gene sequence: CDR1 SEHNR, CDR2 FQNEAQ (reference sequence). V shed 8 bases and J shed 1 base, with 15 bases lying between them.

The J gene is TRBJ2-5, the V gene TRBV6-5, with a tentative D call TRBD2 (5 bases). The germline V gene encodes CDR1 MNHEY and CDR2 SVGAGI. This CDR3 spans 14 amino acids. The V gene lost 6 bases and the J gene lost 6 bases, with 17 bases spanning the gap. This CDR3 reads CASRDSDGRKTQYF. CDR3 bases: TGTGCCAGCAGGGACTCGGACGGACGAAAGACCCAGTACTTC.

The chain couples TRBV4-1 to TRBJ1-2; no clear D gene. Looked up from germline, CDR1 is MGHRA and CDR2 is YSYEKL. The V gene lost 0 bases and the J gene lost 5 bases, with 13 bases spanning the gap. The CDR3 has 15 residues. The CDR3 sequence: CASSQDMGGAYGYTF. DNA for the CDR3: TGCGCCAGCAGCCAAGATATGGGAGGCGCGTATGGCTACACCTTC.

A single count supports this clone. The chain combines TRBV11-3 with TRBJ2-7, with a possible D match to TRBD1 (6 bases). Germline V gene data show CDR1 as SGHNT and CDR2 as YENEEA. CDR3 length: 15 amino acids. V lost 3 bases and J 3 bases, leaving 15 bases between the germline ends. Written as DNA, the CDR3 is TGTGCCAGCAGCTTTCACAGGGTAGGGGTCTACGAGCAGTACTTC. This gives the protein CASSFHRVGVYEQYF.